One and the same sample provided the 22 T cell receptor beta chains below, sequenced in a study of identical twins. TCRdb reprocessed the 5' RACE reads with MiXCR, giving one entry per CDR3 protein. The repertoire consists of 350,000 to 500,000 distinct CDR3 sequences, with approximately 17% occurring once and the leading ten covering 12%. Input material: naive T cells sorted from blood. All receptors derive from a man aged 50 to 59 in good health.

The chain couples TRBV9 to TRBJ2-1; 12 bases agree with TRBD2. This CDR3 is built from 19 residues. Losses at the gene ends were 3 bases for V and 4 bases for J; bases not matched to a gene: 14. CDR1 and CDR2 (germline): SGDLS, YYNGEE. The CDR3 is CASSASPSGLAGRYNEQFF. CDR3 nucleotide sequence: TGTGCCAGCAGCGCCTCGCCCAGCGGACTAGCGGGACGGTACAATGAGCAGTTCTTC.

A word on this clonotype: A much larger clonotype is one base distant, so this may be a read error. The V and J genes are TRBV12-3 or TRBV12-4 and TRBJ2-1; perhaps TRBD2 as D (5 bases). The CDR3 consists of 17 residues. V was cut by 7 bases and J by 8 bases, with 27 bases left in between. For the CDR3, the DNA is TGTGCCAGCAATCTATTGGGTCGGGAAGGCAGCCTCGATGAGCAGTTCTTC. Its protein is CASNLLGREGSLDEQFF.

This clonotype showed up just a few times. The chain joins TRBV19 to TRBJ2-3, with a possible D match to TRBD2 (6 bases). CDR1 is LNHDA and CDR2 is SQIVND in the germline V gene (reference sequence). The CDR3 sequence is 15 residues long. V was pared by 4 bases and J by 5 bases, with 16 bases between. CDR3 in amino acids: CASSTEGGSRDTQYF. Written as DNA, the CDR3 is TGTGCCAGTAGTACCGAGGGAGGAAGTAGAGATACGCAGTATTTT.

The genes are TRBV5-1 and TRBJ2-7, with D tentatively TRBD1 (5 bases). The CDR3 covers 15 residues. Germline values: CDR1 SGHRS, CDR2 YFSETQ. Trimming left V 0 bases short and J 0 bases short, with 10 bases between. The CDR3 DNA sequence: TGCGCCAGCAGCTTGGGTCTGGGGCACTCCTACGAGCAGTACTTC. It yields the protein CASSLGLGHSYEQYF.

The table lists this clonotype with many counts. The CDR3 loop reads CASSLARQYTGELFF. DNA for the CDR3: TGTGCCAGCAGCTTAGCCCGACAGTACACCGGGGAGCTGTTTTTT. The rearrangement joins TRBV7-8 to TRBJ2-2; tentative D call: TRBD1 (5 bases). CDR1 is SGHVS, CDR2 FQNEAQ, per germline. The CDR3 is 15 residues long. Trimming stripped 0 bases from V and 3 bases from J, with 8 bases between.

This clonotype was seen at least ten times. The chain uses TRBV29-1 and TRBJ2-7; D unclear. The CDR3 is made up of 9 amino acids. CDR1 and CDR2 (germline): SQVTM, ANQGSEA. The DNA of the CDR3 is TGCAGTCCGCCGTACGAGCAGTACTTC. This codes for CSPPYEQYF.

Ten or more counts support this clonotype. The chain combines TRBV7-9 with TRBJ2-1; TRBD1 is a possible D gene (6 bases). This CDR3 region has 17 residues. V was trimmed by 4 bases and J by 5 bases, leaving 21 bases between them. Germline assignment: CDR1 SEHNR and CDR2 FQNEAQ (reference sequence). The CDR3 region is CASSSWTEILHHNEQFF. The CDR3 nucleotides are TGTGCCAGCAGCTCGTGGACAGAGATTTTACACCACAATGAGCAGTTCTTC. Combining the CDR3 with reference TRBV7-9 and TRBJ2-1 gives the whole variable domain DTGVSQNPRHKITKRGQNVTFRCDPISEHNRLYWYRQTLGQGPEFLTYFQNEAQLEKSRLLSDRFSAERPKGSFSTLEIQRTEQGDSAMYLCASSSWTEILHHNEQFFGPGTRLTVL.

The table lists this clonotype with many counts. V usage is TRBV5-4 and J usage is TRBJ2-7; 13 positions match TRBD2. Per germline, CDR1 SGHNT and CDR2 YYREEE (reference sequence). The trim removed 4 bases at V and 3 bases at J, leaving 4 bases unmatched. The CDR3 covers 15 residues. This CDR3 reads CASSPGLAGDYEQYF. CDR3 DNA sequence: TGTGCCAGCAGCCCCGGACTAGCGGGGGACTACGAGCAGTACTTC. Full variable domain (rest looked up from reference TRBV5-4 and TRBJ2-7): ETGVTQSPTHLIKTRGQQVTLRCSSQSGHNTVSWYQQALGQGPQFIFQYYREEENGRGNFPPRFSGLQFPNYSSELNVNALELDDSALYLCASSPGLAGDYEQYFGPGTRLTVT.

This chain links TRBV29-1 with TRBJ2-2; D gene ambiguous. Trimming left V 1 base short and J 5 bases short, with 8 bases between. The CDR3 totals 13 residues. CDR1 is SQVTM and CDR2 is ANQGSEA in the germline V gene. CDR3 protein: CSVEVDWTGELFF. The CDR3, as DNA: TGCAGCGTTGAAGTTGACTGGACCGGGGAGCTGTTTTTT.

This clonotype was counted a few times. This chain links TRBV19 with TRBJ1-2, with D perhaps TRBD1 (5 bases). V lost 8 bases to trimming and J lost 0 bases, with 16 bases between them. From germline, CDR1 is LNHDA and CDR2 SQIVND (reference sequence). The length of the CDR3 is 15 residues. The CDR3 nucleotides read TGTGCCAGTCAACAACAGGACCGAGCTAACTATGGCTACACCTTC. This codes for CASQQQDRANYGYTF.

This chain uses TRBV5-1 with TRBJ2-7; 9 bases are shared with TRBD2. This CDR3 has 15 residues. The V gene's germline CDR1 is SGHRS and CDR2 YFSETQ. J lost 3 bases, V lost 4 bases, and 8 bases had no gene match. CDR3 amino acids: CASSKTGTSSYEQYF. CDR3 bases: TGCGCCAGCAGCAAGACCGGGACTAGCAGCTACGAGCAGTACTTC.

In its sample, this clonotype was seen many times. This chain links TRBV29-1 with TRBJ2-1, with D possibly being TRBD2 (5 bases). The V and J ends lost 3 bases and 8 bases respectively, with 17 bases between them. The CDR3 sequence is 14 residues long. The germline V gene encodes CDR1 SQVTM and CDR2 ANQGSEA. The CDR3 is CSVEGMGARDEQFF. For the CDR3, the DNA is TGCAGCGTTGAGGGAATGGGAGCGCGGGATGAGCAGTTCTTC.

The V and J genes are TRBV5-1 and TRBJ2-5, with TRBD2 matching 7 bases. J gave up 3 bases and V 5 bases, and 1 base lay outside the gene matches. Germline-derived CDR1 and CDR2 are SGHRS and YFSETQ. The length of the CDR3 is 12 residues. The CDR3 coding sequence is TGCGCCAGCAGGGCGGGAGAAGAGACCCAGTACTTC. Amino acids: CASRAGEETQYF.

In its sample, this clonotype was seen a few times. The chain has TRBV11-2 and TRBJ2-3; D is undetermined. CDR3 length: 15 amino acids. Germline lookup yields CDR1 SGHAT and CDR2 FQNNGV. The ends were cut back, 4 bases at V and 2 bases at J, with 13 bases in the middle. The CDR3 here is CASSSRASSTDTQYF. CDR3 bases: TGTGCCAGCAGCTCAAGGGCCTCCTCCACAGATACGCAGTATTTT.

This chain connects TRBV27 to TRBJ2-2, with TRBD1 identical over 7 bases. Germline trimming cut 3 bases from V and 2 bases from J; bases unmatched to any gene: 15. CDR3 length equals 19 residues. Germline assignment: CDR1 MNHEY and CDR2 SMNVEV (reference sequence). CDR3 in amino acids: CASSFALTGPVVNTGELFF. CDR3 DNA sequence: TGTGCCAGCAGTTTCGCCCTGACAGGGCCGGTAGTAAACACCGGGGAGCTGTTTTTT.

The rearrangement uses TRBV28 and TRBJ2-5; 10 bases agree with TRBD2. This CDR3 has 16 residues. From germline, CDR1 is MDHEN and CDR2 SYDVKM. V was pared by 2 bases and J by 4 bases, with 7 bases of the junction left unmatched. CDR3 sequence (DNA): TGTGCCAGCAGTTTACCACCATGGACTAGCGGAGAGACCCAGTACTTC. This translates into CASSLPPWTSGETQYF. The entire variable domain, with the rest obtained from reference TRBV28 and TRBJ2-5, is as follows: DVKVTQSSRYLVKRTGEKVFLECVQDMDHENMFWYRQDPGLGLRLIYFSYDVKMKEKGDIPEGYSVSREKKERFSLILESASTNQTSMYLCASSLPPWTSGETQYFGPGTRLLVL.

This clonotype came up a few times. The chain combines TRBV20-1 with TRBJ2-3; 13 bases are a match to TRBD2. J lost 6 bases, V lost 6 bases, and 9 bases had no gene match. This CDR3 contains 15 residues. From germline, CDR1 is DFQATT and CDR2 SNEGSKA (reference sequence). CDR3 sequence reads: CSARQGTSGVDTQYF. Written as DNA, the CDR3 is TGCAGTGCCCGACAGGGGACTAGCGGGGTTGATACGCAGTATTTT.

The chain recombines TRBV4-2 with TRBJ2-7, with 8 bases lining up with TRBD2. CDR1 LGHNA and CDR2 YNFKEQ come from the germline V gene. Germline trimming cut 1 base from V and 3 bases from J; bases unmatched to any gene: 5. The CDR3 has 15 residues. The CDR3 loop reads CASSQGGSGNYEQYF. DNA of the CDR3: TGTGCCAGCAGCCAAGGAGGTAGCGGGAACTACGAGCAGTACTTC.

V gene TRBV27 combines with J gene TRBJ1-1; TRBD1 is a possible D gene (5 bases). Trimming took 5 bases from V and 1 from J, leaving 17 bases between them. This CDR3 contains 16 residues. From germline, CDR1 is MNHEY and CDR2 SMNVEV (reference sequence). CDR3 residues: CASSVTPGRGNTEAFF. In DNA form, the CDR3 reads TGTGCCAGCAGTGTCACGCCGGGACGTGGGAACACTGAAGCTTTCTTT.

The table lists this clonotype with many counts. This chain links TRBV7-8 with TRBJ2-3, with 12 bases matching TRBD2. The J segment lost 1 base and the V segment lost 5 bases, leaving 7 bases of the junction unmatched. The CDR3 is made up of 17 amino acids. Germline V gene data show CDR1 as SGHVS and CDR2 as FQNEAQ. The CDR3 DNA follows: TGTGCCAGCAGCAAGGGACTAGCGGGCTTGGGCACAGATACGCAGTATTTT. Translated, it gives CASSKGLAGLGTDTQYF.

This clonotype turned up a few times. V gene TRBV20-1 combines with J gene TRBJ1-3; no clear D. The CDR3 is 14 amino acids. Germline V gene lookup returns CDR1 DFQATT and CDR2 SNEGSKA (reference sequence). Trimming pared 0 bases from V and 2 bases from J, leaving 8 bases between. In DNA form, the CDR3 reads TGCAGTGCTAGAGATCCCATAACTGGAAACACCATATATTTT. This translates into CSARDPITGNTIYF.

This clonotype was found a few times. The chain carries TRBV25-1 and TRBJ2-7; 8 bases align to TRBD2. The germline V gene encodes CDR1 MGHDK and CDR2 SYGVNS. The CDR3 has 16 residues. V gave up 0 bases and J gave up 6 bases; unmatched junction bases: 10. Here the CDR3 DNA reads TGTGCCAGCAGTGAATACGGCGGGACTAGTCCGGGCGAGCAGTACTTC. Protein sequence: CASSEYGGTSPGEQYF.